This TCR beta chain was obtained from a study of T cells in Graves' hyperthyroidism and ophthalmopathy. Study context: Any treatment followed the collection of peripheral blood at initial diagnosis. Whole-study findings and limits: Blood shared most expanded thyroid clonotypes above 0.001.

The table lists this clonotype with many counts. Antigen: not known. Using RNA transcripts as the source, TCR beta CDR3 regions were amplified. HTBI primers drove first-round RT-PCR of the TCR CDR3. From the multiplex PCR reads, TCRdb called clonotypes with MiXCR, one entry per CDR3 protein. The repertoire consists of 37,000 or so distinct CDR3 sequences, with 50% to 55% occurring once and the leading ten covering about 17%. Trimming removed 0 bases at V and 2 bases at J, with 11 bases between. This CDR3 spans 15 amino acids. CDR1 and CDR2 from the germline V gene are MNHNS and SASEGT. The V and J genes are TRBV6-1 and TRBJ2-7, with D perhaps TRBD2 (6 bases). This receptor was identified in a man in his forties with Graves' ophthalmopathy. Material: blood. The CDR3 region has the DNA TGTGCCAGCAGTGAAGCGCAGCTAGCGCCCTACGAGCAGTACTTC. This gives the protein CASSEAQLAPYEQYF.